Detailed here is one T cell receptor (beta chain). Antigen unknown. This record belongs to a study of OX40 agonist ivuxolimab in advanced cancers. Study in general: Each dose-escalation patient presented with hepatocellular carcinoma, melanoma, renal cell or head and neck cancer.

Repertoires were generated with immunoSEQ multiplex PCR, while TCRdb's copy carries only in-frame clones and drops some. Of 50,000 to 70,000 clones in the sample, 85% are singletons; the top ten hold 3%. Germline V gives CDR1 SNHLY, CDR2 FYNNEI. CDR3 length: 13 amino acids. After removal of 6 bases from V and 3 bases from J, the junction contained 3 bases not matched to a gene. Regarding the study as a whole: Clonal expansion from baseline to week 6 occurred in both CD4+ and CD8+ T cells.

Blood sampling took place at baseline, cycle 4 day 1, and cycle 7 day 1. The starting material was CD4+ or CD8+ T cells sorted from blood, obtained in a trial of the OX40 agonist ivuxolimab. The TCR was taken from an adult with an advanced solid tumor such as melanoma, head and neck, liver or kidney cancer. The rearrangement links TRBV2 to TRBJ2-3; TRBD1 matches at 7 bases. The CDR3 DNA reads as TGTGCCAGCAGGGACAGGCGGACAGATACGCAGTATTTT. It encodes CASRDRRTDTQYF.